The 11 T cell receptor beta chains below all came from one sample that was sequenced in a study of Ad26.COV2.S vaccination and SARS-CoV-2 variants (dated by TCRdb to the early 2020s). Library preparation used the immunoSEQ multiplex PCR assay. TCRdb carries this immuneACCESS record with in-frame sequences only. Its versions omit some clonotypes, under half of them owing to an unresolved V gene in the studies checked, with the rest unexplained. Across this sample there are 430,000 or so clones, with about 91% seen only once. In total, the top ten clones hold roughly 2.5% of the sample. Interpreted using the paper, the treatment or condition label stands for: 19 received Ad26.COV2.S at low or high dose, single or two shots; 5 received placebo; per-sample allocation not given. For vaccine and placebo recipients, repertoires were sequenced using samples collected on day 63 after the first injection.

Sequencing was performed on peripheral blood, taken in a trial of Ad26.COV2.S vaccine versus placebo. The receptors were sampled from a person between 18 and 60 years old who received the Ad26.COV2.S COVID-19 vaccine or a placebo.

This sequence joins TRBV7-3 and TRBJ2-1, with 8 nucleotides matching TRBD1. The J segment lost 9 bases and the V segment lost 2 bases, leaving 6 bases of the junction unmatched. Germline V lookup: CDR1 SGHTA, CDR2 FQGTGA. This CDR3 contains 14 residues. The CDR3 coding sequence is TGTGCCAGCAGCTTATGGACAGGGAGTGGTGAGCAGTTCTTC. Its translation is CASSLWTGSGEQFF.

V gene TRBV6-5 combines with J gene TRBJ2-3; a weak D match, TRBD1 (6 bases). CDR1 and CDR2 (germline): MNHEY, SVGAGI. The CDR3 sequence is 15 residues long. V was trimmed by 1 base and J by 2 bases, leaving 10 bases between them. As DNA, the CDR3 is TGTGCCAGCAGTTACTTAACAGGGCCCACAGATACGCAGTATTTT. Amino acid sequence: CASSYLTGPTDTQYF.

This clone was seen a single time. The V and J genes are TRBV30 and TRBJ1-4; D gene uncertain. There are 12 residues in the CDR3. Germline V lookup: CDR1 GTSNPN, CDR2 SVGIG (reference sequence). V dropped 2 bases and J dropped 8 bases, with 9 bases sitting between them. CDR3 amino acids: CAWSLEGEKLFF. CDR3 DNA sequence: TGTGCCTGGAGTCTAGAAGGAGAAAAACTGTTTTTT.

V usage is TRBV5-5 and J usage is TRBJ2-1; perhaps TRBD2 as D (6 bases). V lost 7 bases and J lost 0, with 14 bases in between. CDR1 is SGHKS, CDR2 YYEKEE, per germline (reference sequence). The CDR3 loop spans 15 amino acids. The CDR3 nucleotides are TGTGCCAGCTCTGCAGCGGGTAGCTCCTACAATGAGCAGTTCTTC. Protein sequence: CASSAAGSSYNEQFF.

The CDR3 coding sequence is TGTGCCAGCAGCCAAGATACGGCAGGGTGGGGACAAGAGACCCAGTACTTC. This codes for CASSQDTAGWGQETQYF. The chain carries TRBV3-1 (or the pseudogene TRBV3-2) and TRBJ2-5, with D tentatively TRBD1 (5 bases). Germline values: CDR1 LGHDT, CDR2 YNNKEL (reference sequence). Trimming stripped 0 bases from V and 2 bases from J, with 16 bases between. The CDR3 is made up of 17 amino acids.

This chain joins TRBV5-4 and TRBJ2-7; 11 nucleotides match TRBD1. The CDR3 consists of 14 residues. CDR1 SGHNT and CDR2 YYREEE come from the germline V gene (reference sequence). Trimming took 3 bases from V and 5 from J; bases not matched to a gene: 4. CDR3 residues: CASSSGQGANEQYF. CDR3 bases: TGTGCCAGCAGCTCAGGACAGGGGGCCAACGAGCAGTACTTC.

This clone was counted once. The chain carries TRBV3-1 (or the pseudogene TRBV3-2) and TRBJ1-6; a weak D match, TRBD1 (6 bases). Germline assignment: CDR1 LGHDT and CDR2 YNNKEL (reference sequence). The CDR3 consists of 15 residues. Trimming left V 5 bases short and J 10 bases short, with 18 bases between. CDR3 sequence (DNA): TGTGCCAGCAGCTATTCGGGCAGGGGAGGATCACCCCTCCACTTT. It specifies CASSYSGRGGSPLHF.

This clone was seen a single time. The chain is built from TRBV7-9 and TRBJ2-1; 7 nucleotides agree with TRBD2. J was trimmed by 4 bases and V by 2 bases; bases with no gene match: 5. This CDR3 contains 15 residues. Germline-derived CDR1 and CDR2 are SEHNR and FQNEAQ (reference sequence). CDR3 coding DNA: TGTGCCAGCAGCTTACGGGCGGGGGTATACAATGAGCAGTTCTTC. Protein product: CASSLRAGVYNEQFF.

The rearrangement links TRBV11-2 to TRBJ1-5; D is ambiguous. Trimming took off 4 bases at V and 0 bases at J, with 7 bases between the two ends. The CDR3 runs 14 residues. From germline, CDR1 is SGHAT and CDR2 FQNNGV. CDR3 coding DNA: TGTGCCAGCAGCTCCTCTAATAGCAATCAGCCCCAGCATTTT. Translated: CASSSSNSNQPQHF.

The chain links TRBV2 to TRBJ2-1; 10 positions agree with TRBD2. The junction had 11 bases not matched to a gene; V was cut back by 6 bases and J by 6 bases. Per the germline V gene, CDR1 is SNHLY and CDR2 is FYNNEI. CDR3 length: 16 amino acids. CDR3 DNA: TGTGCCAGCAGGGGGACTAGCGAATCAAGGCGCAATGAGCAGTTCTTC. Amino acid sequence: CASRGTSESRRNEQFF.

This chain links TRBV7-3 with TRBJ2-3, with 13 bases aligning to TRBD2. The J segment lost 6 bases and the V segment lost 3 bases, leaving 9 bases of the junction unmatched. The CDR3 loop spans 17 amino acids. Germline V lookup: CDR1 SGHTA, CDR2 FQGTGA. The CDR3 here is CASSLYGLAGVGDTQYF. The CDR3 region has the DNA TGTGCCAGCAGCTTGTATGGACTAGCGGGAGTTGGGGATACGCAGTATTTT.